This TCR beta chain was obtained from a study of prognosis after radiotherapy for stage I lung cancer. Study details: Every lung cancer patient of the non-small cell type was deemed medically inoperable. Four patients receiving radiotherapy then developed distant metastases (median roughly 7 months), with some 15 showing no significant progression. Study-wide results and limits: Patients' TRBV and TRBJ gene usage reportedly differed by presence or absence of metastases.

Germline V gene data show CDR1 as LNHNV and CDR2 as YYDKDF (reference sequence). With 3 bases clipped from V and 5 bases from J, the junction kept 4 bases outside the gene matches. This CDR3 contains 13 residues. This clonotype was seen ten or more times. The antigen remains undetermined. Genomic DNA provided the template from which TCR beta CDR3 was amplified by two-round multiplex PCR. Round one of PCR was performed, and it used primers specific to each TRBV and TRBJ gene. As the PCR entered its second round, universal primers were used. In TCRdb, the multiplex PCR reads were re-called with MiXCR into one record per CDR3 protein. The sample contains some 14,000 distinct CDR3 sequences, around 35% of which appear only once.

The receptor's source is a donor aged 50 or older with non-small cell lung cancer. The specimen comprised PBMCs, sampled before or after stereotactic body radiation therapy (not recorded which). This chain links TRBV15 with TRBJ2-7; 7 bases are a match to TRBD2. DNA for the CDR3: TGTGCCACCAGCAGGGGCCGGGGGGACGAGCAGTACTTC. Residues: CATSRGRGDEQYF.